This is a list of T cell receptor beta chains from one sample in a study of Ad26.COV2.S vaccination and SARS-CoV-2 variants. The assay was immunoSEQ multiplex PCR, and TCRdb's table has in-frame clones only and misses some. The table includes about 350,000 clones, around 88% detected once. The specimen was peripheral blood, collected in a trial of Ad26.COV2.S vaccine versus placebo. These receptors came from a person aged 18-60 years who received the Ad26.COV2.S COVID-19 vaccine or a placebo. CDR3s include the opening cysteine and the closing phenylalanine or tryptophan. Fields, in order: D gene, J gene, V gene, CDR3 protein. D genes are given only for firm matches.

>TRBD1|TRBJ2-7|TRBV7-2
CASSARQGSYEQYF
>TRBD2|TRBJ2-4|TRBV28
CASLTSGLAKNIQYF
>NA|TRBJ1-5|TRBV19
CASSRRGGDQPQHF
>TRBD2|TRBJ2-3|TRBV6-2/TRBV6-3
CASSTAGAGADTQYF
>TRBD2|TRBJ2-1|TRBV10-3
CAISESREGLNEQFF
>NA|TRBJ2-7|TRBV11-2
CASSLEPKNPYEQYF
>NA|TRBJ1-1|TRBV3-1/TRBV3-2
CASRNPQGNTEAFF
>TRBD1|TRBJ1-6|TRBV19
CASSIGQGDISPLHF
>NA|TRBJ2-7|TRBV7-2
CASSPVGPGDYEQYF
>NA|TRBJ2-1|TRBV5-1
CASSLVAGHLSPNEQFF
>NA|TRBJ1-5|TRBV4-2
CASSHTGQESQPQHF
>NA|TRBJ2-5|TRBV5-5
CASSLGVRGETQYF
>TRBD2|TRBJ2-3|TRBV27
CASNEAGSTDTQYF
>NA|TRBJ1-3|TRBV12-1
CASSHVSGACSGNTIYF
>NA|TRBJ1-2|TRBV19
CANPGVESYTF
>NA|TRBJ1-2|TRBV4-3
CASSHMGLGVPYGYTF
>TRBD1|TRBJ1-2|TRBV28
CASRGQDRYGYTF
>TRBD1|TRBJ1-6|TRBV11-2
CASSLTGENSPLHF
>NA|TRBJ1-1|TRBV20-1
CSASGGGDTEAFF
>TRBD1|TRBJ1-1|TRBV13
CASSLRGPGQMNTEAFF
>TRBD1|TRBJ1-5|TRBV4-2
CASSQEGGQASNQPQHF
>NA|TRBJ1-4|TRBV28
CASSEGTEKLFF
>TRBD1|TRBJ2-1|TRBV10-2
CASRGGFSYNEQFF
>TRBD2|TRBJ2-3|TRBV7-2
CASSHVLAGGNTQYF
>NA|TRBJ2-6|TRBV19
CASSIGLSGANVLTF
>TRBD2|TRBJ2-7|TRBV4-3
CASSQDRGEGWKQYF
>NA|TRBJ2-7|TRBV2
CASNRKAGYEQYF
>NA|TRBJ1-2|TRBV2
CASTEDGGPGYTF